A single sample gave rise to the 17 T cell receptor beta chains below, sequenced in a study of blood T cell repertoires in COVID-19. Data came from immunoSEQ multiplex PCR; TCRdb stores just in-frame clones and leaves some out. The repertoire consists of approximately 260,000 clones, with over 70% occurring once and the leading ten covering around 9.6%. Sequencing was done on a sample of peripheral blood. The receptors come from a woman in her 70s with COVID-19, enrolled during active disease.

The chain combines TRBV5-4 with TRBJ2-1; 9 bases match TRBD2. With V trimmed by 6 bases and J by 2 bases, 6 bases remained unmatched. Germline V gene lookup returns CDR1 SGHNT and CDR2 YYREEE (reference sequence). This CDR3 has 15 residues. The DNA of the CDR3 is TGTGCCAGCACCCTTATAGCGGGAGCCTACAATGAGCAGTTCTTC. Encoded protein: CASTLIAGAYNEQFF.

CDR3 DNA: TGTGCCAGTACCCTACAGGCCTCTAACTATGGCTACACCTTC. Translated, it gives CASTLQASNYGYTF. V and J are TRBV19 and TRBJ1-2, with D possibly matching TRBD1 (5 bases). CDR1 is LNHDA, CDR2 SQIVND, per germline (reference sequence). The V end was cut by 7 bases, the J end by 0 bases, with 12 bases between. The CDR3 extends over 14 amino acids.

V and J are TRBV6-2 or TRBV6-3 and TRBJ2-2; D ambiguous. CDR1 and CDR2 from the germline V gene are MNHEY and SVGEGT. The ends were cut back, 1 base at V and 0 bases at J, with 6 bases in the middle. The CDR3 spans 15 residues. In nucleotides, the CDR3 is TGTGCCAGCAGTTACTTGGCCGCGAACACCGGGGAGCTGTTTTTT. Translated: CASSYLAANTGELFF.

The chain recombines TRBV11-2 with TRBJ1-6, with D unclear. This CDR3 spans 13 amino acids. In germline, CDR1 is SGHAT, CDR2 FQNNGV. Trimming pared 3 bases from V and 8 bases from J, leaving 8 bases between. The CDR3 nucleotides read TGTGCCAGCAGCTTTGGGGAGGATTCACCCCTCCACTTT. The encoded protein is CASSFGEDSPLHF.

The V call is TRBV18, the J call TRBJ2-2, with 7 positions matching TRBD1. V gave up 0 bases and J gave up 7 bases; unmatched junction bases: 11. The CDR3 totals 17 residues. Germline CDR1 reads KGHSH; CDR2 reads LQKENI. CDR3: CASSPPWSRDSGGELFF. Written as DNA, the CDR3 is TGTGCCAGCTCACCACCGTGGTCTCGGGACAGCGGCGGGGAGCTGTTTTTT.

The CDR3 region is CASSSQRYEQFF. The CDR3 nucleotides are TGTGCCAGCAGCTCCCAGAGGTATGAGCAGTTCTTC. The rearrangement joins TRBV7-2 to TRBJ2-1; D uncertain. V gave up 4 bases and J gave up 8 bases, with 9 bases separating them. The CDR3 is 12 residues long. The germline V gene has CDR1 SGHTA and CDR2 FQGNSA.

The V and J genes are TRBV5-5 and TRBJ1-5, with unresolved D. The V gene's germline CDR1 is SGHKS and CDR2 YYEKEE (reference sequence). Trimming stripped 1 base from V and 3 bases from J, with 8 bases between. CDR3 length equals 14 residues. The CDR3, as DNA: TGTGCCAGCAGCTTGCCCGGGAACAATCAGCCCCAGCATTTT. Encoded protein: CASSLPGNNQPQHF.

This chain joins TRBV5-6 and TRBJ2-7; no definite D call. Trimming shortened V by 1 base and J by 1 base, and 6 bases separated the two germline ends. Germline-derived CDR1 and CDR2 are SGHDT and YYEEEE. The CDR3 totals 13 residues. Here the CDR3 reads CASSLLQSYEQYF. DNA for the CDR3: TGTGCCAGCAGCTTGTTACAATCCTACGAGCAGTACTTC.

The sample holds one count of this clone. The gene calls are TRBV5-1 and TRBJ2-5; 10 nucleotides match TRBD2. V was pared by 0 bases and J by 1 base, with 12 bases of the junction left unmatched. Per the germline V gene, CDR1 is SGHRS and CDR2 is YFSETQ. This CDR3 comprises 19 residues. CDR3 loop: CASSLVSPKREGFQETQYF. In DNA form, the CDR3 reads TGCGCCAGCAGCTTGGTCTCGCCTAAGCGGGAGGGCTTCCAAGAGACCCAGTACTTC.

V is TRBV7-3 and J is TRBJ2-2, with 7 bases matching TRBD2. CDR3 length equals 14 residues. Trimming cost V 5 bases and J 5 bases; bases outside gene matches: 5. The V gene's germline CDR1 is SGHTA and CDR2 FQGTGA. CDR3 nucleotide sequence: TGTGCCAGCAGCCACGGACTAGGTACCGGGGAGCTGTTTTTT. Translated, it gives CASSHGLGTGELFF.

This chain uses TRBV11-2 with TRBJ1-4; D unclear. Germline V gene lookup returns CDR1 SGHAT and CDR2 FQNNGV. CDR3 size: 14 residues. V was clipped by 3 bases and J by 0 bases, with 5 bases between them. The CDR3: CASSLSATNEKLFF. CDR3 nucleotide sequence: TGTGCCAGCAGCTTGTCGGCAACTAATGAAAAACTGTTTTTT.

V usage is TRBV11-2 and J usage is TRBJ2-2; 8 bases line up with TRBD2. The CDR3 length is 16 residues. Per germline, CDR1 SGHAT and CDR2 FQNNGV. V lost 1 base and J lost 2; bases outside the gene matches: 3. The CDR3 bases are TGTGCCAGCAGCTTAGTACTAGCGGAAAACACCGGGGAGCTGTTTTTT. The encoded protein is CASSLVLAENTGELFF.

The chain carries TRBV4-1 and TRBJ1-1; a possible D gene is TRBD1 (5 bases). The germline V gene encodes CDR1 MGHRA and CDR2 YSYEKL. There are 18 residues in the CDR3. V lost 3 bases and J 3 bases, leaving 23 bases between the germline ends. CDR3 loop: CASSQASLQAGVDTEAFF. The DNA of the CDR3 is TGCGCCAGCAGCCAGGCCTCCCTTCAAGCGGGGGTAGACACTGAAGCTTTCTTT.

V and J are TRBV7-2 and TRBJ2-2, with 8 bases that match TRBD2. V lost 5 bases, J lost 6 bases, and 8 bases stayed unmatched. The CDR3 totals 15 residues. Germline CDR1 is SGHTA and CDR2 is FQGNSA. Here the CDR3 reads CASSQGLAPPGELFF. Written as DNA, the CDR3 is TGTGCCAGCAGCCAAGGACTAGCCCCCCCCGGGGAGCTGTTTTTT. The variable domain in full, with the rest retrieved from reference TRBV7-2 and TRBJ2-2, is GAGVSQSPSNKVTEKGKDVELRCDPISGHTALYWYRQSLGQGLEFLIYFQGNSAPDKSGLPSDRFSAERTGGSVSTLTIQRTQQEDSAVYLCASSQGLAPPGELFFGEGSRLTVL.

The chain joins TRBV9 to TRBJ2-1; D is unclear. Germline values: CDR1 SGDLS, CDR2 YYNGEE. The CDR3 sequence is 15 residues long. V was cut by 1 base and J by 2 bases, with 10 bases left in between. CDR3 in DNA: TGTGCCAGCAGCGTACTGCGCGGTACCTACAATGAGCAGTTCTTC. Translated: CASSVLRGTYNEQFF.

This clone was detected only a few times. The CDR3 DNA is TGTGCCAGCAGCCCGCCTGGTAAAGCGGGGGTCTACAATGAGCAGTTCTTC. It encodes CASSPPGKAGVYNEQFF. This rearrangement joins TRBV9 to TRBJ2-1, with 8 bases lining up with TRBD2. Germline V gene sequence: CDR1 SGDLS, CDR2 YYNGEE. This CDR3 is built from 17 residues. V lost 4 bases and J lost 3; bases outside the gene matches: 12. The full variable domain, with the rest looked up from reference TRBV9 and TRBJ2-1, is DSGVTQTPKHLITATGQRVTLRCSPRSGDLSVYWYQQSLDQGLQFLIQYYNGEERAKGNILERFSAQQFPDLHSELNLSSLELGDSALYFCASSPPGKAGVYNEQFFGPGTRLTVL.

The chain employs TRBV4-3 and TRBJ2-7; 7 bases fit TRBD1. CDR3 length equals 15 residues. Trimming took 5 bases from V and 3 from J; bases not matched to a gene: 10. Germline V gene lookup returns CDR1 LGHNA and CDR2 YSLEER. CDR3 in amino acids: CASSARQGAGYEQYF. In DNA, the CDR3 is TGCGCCAGCAGCGCAAGACAGGGTGCAGGCTACGAGCAGTACTTC.